This T cell receptor (beta chain) emerged from a study of blood T cell repertoires in COVID-19. Clones were read by immunoSEQ multiplex PCR, and TCRdb kept only the in-frame ones, dropping some. The table lists 250,000 or so clones, roughly 91% of them singletons, with 8% to 10% in the top ten. Residents of under 25 US areas, aged roughly 18 to 89 years, made up the participants. Resolution of symptoms, clearance, or two negative PCRs was present in recovered Cohort 3 donors. This TCR was sampled from a man aged 40-49 years who had recovered from COVID-19. Source material: PBMCs or T cells enriched from blood (not recorded which).

CDR3 bases: TGTGCCAGCAGCCAACGGACAGGGGTAGATGAAAAACTGTTTTTT. Translation gives CASSQRTGVDEKLFF. The V and J genes are TRBV16 and TRBJ1-4; 9 nucleotides match TRBD1. This CDR3 has 15 amino acids. Germline CDR1 is KGHSY and CDR2 is FQNENV. Trimming took 2 bases from V and 6 from J; bases not matched to a gene: 4.